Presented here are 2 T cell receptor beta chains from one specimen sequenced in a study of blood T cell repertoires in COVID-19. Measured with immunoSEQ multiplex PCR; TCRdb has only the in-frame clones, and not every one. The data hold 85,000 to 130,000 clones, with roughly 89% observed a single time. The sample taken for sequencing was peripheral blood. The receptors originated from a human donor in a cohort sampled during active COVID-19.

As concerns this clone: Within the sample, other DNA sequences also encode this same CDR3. CDR3 region: CASSPQGAGGQPQHF. The CDR3 DNA follows: TGTGCCAGCAGTCCGCAGGGGGCAGGAGGCCAGCCCCAGCATTTT. The chain joins TRBV2 to TRBJ1-5, with TRBD1 identical over 8 bases. CDR1 is SNHLY and CDR2 is FYNNEI in the germline V gene. Germline trimming cut 5 bases from V and 7 bases from J; bases unmatched to any gene: 10. There are 15 residues in the CDR3.

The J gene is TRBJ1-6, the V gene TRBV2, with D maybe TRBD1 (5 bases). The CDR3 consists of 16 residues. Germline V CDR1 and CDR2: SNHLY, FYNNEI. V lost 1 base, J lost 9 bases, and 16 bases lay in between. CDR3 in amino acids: CASSEERGRVGSPLHF. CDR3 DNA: TGTGCCAGCAGTGAAGAGCGCGGCAGGGTCGGTTCACCCCTCCACTTT.